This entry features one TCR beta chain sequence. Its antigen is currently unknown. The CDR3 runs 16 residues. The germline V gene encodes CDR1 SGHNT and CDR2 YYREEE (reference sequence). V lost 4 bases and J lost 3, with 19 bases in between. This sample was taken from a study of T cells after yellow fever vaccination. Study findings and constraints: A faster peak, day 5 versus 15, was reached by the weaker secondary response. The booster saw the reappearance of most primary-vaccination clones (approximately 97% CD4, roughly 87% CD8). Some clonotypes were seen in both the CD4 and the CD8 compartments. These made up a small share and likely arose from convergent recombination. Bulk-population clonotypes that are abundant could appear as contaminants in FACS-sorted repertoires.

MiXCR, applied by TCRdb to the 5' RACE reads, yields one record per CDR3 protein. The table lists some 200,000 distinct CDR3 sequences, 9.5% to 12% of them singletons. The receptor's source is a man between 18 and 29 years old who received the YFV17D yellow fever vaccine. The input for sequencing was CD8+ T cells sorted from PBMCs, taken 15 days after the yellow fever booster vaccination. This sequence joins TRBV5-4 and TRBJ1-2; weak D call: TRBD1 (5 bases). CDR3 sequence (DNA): TGTGCCAGCAGCCCACGGGGCGGGCAGAGGGACTATGGCTACACCTTC. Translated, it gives CASSPRGGQRDYGYTF.